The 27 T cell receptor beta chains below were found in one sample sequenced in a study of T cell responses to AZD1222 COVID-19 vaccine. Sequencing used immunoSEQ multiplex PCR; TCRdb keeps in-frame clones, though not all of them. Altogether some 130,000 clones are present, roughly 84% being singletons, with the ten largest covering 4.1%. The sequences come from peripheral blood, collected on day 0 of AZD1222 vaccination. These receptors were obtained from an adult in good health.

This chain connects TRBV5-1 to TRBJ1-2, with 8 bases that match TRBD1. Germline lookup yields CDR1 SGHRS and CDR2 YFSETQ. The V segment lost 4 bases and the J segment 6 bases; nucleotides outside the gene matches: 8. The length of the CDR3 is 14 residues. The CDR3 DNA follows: TGCGCCAGCAGCCCGAAGACAGGGGCTGATGGCTACACCTTC. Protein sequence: CASSPKTGADGYTF.

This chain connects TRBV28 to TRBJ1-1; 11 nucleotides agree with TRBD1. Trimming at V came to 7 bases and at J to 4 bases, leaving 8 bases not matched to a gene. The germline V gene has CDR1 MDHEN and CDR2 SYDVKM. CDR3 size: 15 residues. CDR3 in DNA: TGTGCCAGCAAGCCGGACAGGGGGCGCGGCACTGAAGCTTTCTTT. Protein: CASKPDRGRGTEAFF.

The CDR3: CASSRTLDEKLFF. CDR3 DNA: TGTGCCAGCAGTAGGACACTGGATGAAAAACTGTTTTTT. The rearrangement joins TRBV6-5 to TRBJ1-4, with TRBD1 as a possible D gene (5 bases). The V end lost 5 bases, the J end lost 6 bases, and 10 bases lay between the germline ends. CDR1 MNHEY and CDR2 SVGAGI come from the germline V gene. The CDR3 contains 13 residues.

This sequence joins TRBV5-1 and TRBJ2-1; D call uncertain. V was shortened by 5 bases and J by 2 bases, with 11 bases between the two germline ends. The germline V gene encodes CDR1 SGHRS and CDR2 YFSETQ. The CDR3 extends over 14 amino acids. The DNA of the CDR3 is TGCGCCAGCAGTCCATACGCAGCCTACAATGAGCAGTTCTTC. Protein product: CASSPYAAYNEQFF.

Here the CDR3 DNA reads TGCGCCAGCAGCCCCCCGGGCCAAGGGGAAAAACTGTTTTTT. Protein: CASSPPGQGEKLFF. The V and J genes are TRBV5-1 and TRBJ1-4; D gene unclear. The V end was cut by 4 bases, the J end by 8 bases, with 15 bases between. Germline V gene data show CDR1 as SGHRS and CDR2 as YFSETQ. There are 14 residues in the CDR3.

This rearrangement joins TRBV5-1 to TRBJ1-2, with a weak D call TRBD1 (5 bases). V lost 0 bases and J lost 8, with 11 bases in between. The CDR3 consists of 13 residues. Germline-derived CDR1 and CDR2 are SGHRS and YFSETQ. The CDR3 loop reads CASSLGGPDGYTF. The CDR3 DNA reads TGCGCCAGCAGCTTGGGGGGACCCGACGGCTACACCTTC.

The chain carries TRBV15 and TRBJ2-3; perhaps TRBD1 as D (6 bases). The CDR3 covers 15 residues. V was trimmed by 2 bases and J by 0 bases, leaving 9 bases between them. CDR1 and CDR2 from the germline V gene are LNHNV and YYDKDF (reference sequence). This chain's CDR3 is CATSRRGISTDTQYF. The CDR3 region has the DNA TGTGCCACCAGCAGAAGGGGGATTAGCACAGATACGCAGTATTTT.

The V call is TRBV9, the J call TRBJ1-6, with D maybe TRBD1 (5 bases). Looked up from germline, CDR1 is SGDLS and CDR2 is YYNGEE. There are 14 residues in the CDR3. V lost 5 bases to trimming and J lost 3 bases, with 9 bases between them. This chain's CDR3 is CASSLTDYNSPLHF. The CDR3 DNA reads TGTGCCAGCAGTTTGACAGACTATAATTCACCCCTCCACTTT.

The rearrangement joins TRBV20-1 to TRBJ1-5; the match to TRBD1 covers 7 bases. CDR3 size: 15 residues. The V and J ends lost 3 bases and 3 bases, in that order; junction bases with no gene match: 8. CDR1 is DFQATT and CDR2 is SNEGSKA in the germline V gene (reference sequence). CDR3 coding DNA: TGCAGTGCTAGTAGGGGGCTCTCGGTCAATCAGCCCCAGCATTTT. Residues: CSASRGLSVNQPQHF.

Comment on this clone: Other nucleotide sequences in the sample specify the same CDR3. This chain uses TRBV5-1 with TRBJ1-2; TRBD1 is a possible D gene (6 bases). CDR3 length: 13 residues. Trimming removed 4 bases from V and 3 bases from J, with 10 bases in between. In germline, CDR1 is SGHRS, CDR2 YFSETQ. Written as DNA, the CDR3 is TGCGCCAGCAGCCTGGACAGCGACTATGGCTACACCTTC. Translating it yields CASSLDSDYGYTF.

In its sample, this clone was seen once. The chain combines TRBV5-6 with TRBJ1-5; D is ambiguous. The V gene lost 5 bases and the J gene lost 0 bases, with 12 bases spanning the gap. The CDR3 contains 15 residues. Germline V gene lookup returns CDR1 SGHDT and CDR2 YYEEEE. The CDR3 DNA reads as TGTGCCAGCAGAACGGTTTCCAATAGCAATCAGCCCCAGCATTTT. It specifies CASRTVSNSNQPQHF.

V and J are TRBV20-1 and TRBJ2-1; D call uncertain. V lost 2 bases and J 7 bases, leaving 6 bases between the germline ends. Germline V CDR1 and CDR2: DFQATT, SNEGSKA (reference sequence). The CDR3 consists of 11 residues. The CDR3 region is CSARSRNEQFF. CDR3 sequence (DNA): TGCAGTGCTAGATCTAGGAATGAGCAGTTCTTC.

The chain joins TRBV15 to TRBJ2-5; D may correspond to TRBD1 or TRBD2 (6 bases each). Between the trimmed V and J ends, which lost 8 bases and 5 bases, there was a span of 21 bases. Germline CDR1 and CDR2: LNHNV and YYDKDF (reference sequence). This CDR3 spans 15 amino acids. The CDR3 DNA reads TGTGCCACCGGGGGCGGGACGGTTTTAGGGGAGACCCAGTACTTC. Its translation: CATGGGTVLGETQYF. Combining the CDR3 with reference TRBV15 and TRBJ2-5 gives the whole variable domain DAMVIQNPRYQVTQFGKPVTLSCSQTLNHNVMYWYQQKSSQAPKLLFHYYDKDFNNEADTPDNFQSRRPNTSFCFLDIRSPGLGDTAMYLCATGGGTVLGETQYFGPGTRLLVL.

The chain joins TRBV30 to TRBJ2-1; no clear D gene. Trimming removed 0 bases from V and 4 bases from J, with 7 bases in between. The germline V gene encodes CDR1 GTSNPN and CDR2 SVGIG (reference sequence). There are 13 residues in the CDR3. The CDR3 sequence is CAWSVTGYNEQFF. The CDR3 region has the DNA TGTGCCTGGAGTGTCACGGGTTACAATGAGCAGTTCTTC.

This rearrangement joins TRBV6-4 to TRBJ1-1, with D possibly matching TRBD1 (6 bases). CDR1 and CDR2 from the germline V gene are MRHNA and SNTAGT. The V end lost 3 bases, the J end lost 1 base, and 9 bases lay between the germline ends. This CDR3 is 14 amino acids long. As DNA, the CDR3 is TGTGCCAGCAGTGAGAGCAGGGGGAACACTGAAGCTTTCTTT. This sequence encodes CASSESRGNTEAFF.

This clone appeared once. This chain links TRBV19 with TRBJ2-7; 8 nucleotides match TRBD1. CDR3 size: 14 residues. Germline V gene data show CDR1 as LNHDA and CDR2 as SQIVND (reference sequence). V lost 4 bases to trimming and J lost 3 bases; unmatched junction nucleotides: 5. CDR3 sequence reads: CASSTSTGDYEQYF. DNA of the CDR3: TGTGCCAGTAGTACATCGACAGGGGACTACGAGCAGTACTTC.

Written as DNA, the CDR3 is TGTGCCAGCAGCTTAGGGTGGGGCTCTGGCACTGAAGCTTTCTTT. Translated, it gives CASSLGWGSGTEAFF. The chain uses TRBV11-2 and TRBJ1-1; tentatively, D is TRBD1 (5 bases). The CDR3 has 15 amino acids. Germline CDR1 is SGHAT and CDR2 is FQNNGV. V was clipped by 1 base and J by 4 bases, with 13 bases between them.

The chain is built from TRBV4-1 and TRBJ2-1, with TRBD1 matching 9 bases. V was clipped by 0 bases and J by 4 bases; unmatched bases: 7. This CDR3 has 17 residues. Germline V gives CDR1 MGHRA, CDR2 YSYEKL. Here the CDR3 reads CASSQDPTGGSYNEQFF. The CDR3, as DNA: TGCGCCAGCAGCCAAGATCCGACAGGGGGAAGTTACAATGAGCAGTTCTTC.

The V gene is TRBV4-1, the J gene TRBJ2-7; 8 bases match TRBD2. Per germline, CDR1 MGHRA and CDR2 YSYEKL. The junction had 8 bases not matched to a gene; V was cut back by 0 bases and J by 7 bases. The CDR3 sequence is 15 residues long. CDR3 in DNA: TGCGCCAGCAGCCAAGAACTAGCGGCCCAGAGGGAGCAGTACTTC. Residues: CASSQELAAQREQYF.

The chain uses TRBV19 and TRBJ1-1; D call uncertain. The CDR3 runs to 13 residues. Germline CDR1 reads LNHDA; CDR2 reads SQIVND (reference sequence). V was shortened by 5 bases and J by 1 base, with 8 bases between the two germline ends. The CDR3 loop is CASSFRSNTEAFF. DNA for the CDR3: TGTGCCAGTAGTTTCCGGTCGAACACTGAAGCTTTCTTT.

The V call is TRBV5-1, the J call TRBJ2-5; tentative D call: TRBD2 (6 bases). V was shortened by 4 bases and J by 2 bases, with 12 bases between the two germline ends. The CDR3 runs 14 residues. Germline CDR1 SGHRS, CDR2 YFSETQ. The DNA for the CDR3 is TGCGCCAGCAGCCGCGGGACGGGACAAGAGACCCAGTACTTC. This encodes CASSRGTGQETQYF. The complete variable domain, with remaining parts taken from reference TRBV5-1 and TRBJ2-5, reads KAGVTQTPRYLIKTRGQQVTLSCSPISGHRSVSWYQQTPGQGLQFLFEYFSETQRNKGNFPGRFSGRQFSNSRSEMNVSTLELGDSALYLCASSRGTGQETQYFGPGTRLLVL.

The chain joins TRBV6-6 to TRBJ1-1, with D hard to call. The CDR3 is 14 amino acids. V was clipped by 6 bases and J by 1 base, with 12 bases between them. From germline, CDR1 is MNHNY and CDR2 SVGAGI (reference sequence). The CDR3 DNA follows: TGTGCCAGCAGACCGGGTACAAGGAACACTGAAGCTTTCTTT. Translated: CASRPGTRNTEAFF.

The chain's CDR3 is CASSPKGAEKLFF. CDR3 DNA sequence: TGCGCCAGCAGCCCCAAGGGGGCTGAAAAACTGTTTTTT. The V gene is TRBV5-1, the J gene TRBJ1-4, with 7 nucleotides matching TRBD1. CDR1 is SGHRS and CDR2 is YFSETQ in the germline V gene. The trim removed 4 bases at V and 7 bases at J, leaving 4 bases unmatched. The CDR3 contains 13 residues.

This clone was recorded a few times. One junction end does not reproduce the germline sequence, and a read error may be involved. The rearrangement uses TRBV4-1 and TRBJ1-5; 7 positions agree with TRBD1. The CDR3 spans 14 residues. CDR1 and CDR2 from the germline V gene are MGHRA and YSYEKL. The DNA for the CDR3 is TGCGCCAGCAGACAAGTAGGGGGCGCGTCCCCCCAGCATTTT. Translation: CASRQVGGASPQHF.

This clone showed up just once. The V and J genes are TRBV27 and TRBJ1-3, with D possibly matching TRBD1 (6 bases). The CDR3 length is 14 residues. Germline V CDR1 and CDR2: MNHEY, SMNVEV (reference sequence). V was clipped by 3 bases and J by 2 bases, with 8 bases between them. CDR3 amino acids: CASSLTGAGNTIYF. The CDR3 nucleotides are TGTGCCAGCAGTTTGACAGGTGCTGGAAACACCATATATTTT.

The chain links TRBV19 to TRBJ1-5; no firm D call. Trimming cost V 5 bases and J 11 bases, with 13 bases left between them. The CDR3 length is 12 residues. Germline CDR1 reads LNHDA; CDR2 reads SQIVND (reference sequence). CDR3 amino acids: CASSSGGRAQHF. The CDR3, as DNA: TGTGCCAGTAGTTCGGGTGGGAGGGCCCAGCATTTT. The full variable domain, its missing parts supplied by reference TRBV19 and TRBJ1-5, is DGGITQSPKYLFRKEGQNVTLSCEQNLNHDAMYWYRQDPGQGLRLIYYSQIVNDFQKGDIAEGYSVSREKKESFPLTVTSAQKNPTAFYLCASSSGGRAQHFGDGTRLSIL.

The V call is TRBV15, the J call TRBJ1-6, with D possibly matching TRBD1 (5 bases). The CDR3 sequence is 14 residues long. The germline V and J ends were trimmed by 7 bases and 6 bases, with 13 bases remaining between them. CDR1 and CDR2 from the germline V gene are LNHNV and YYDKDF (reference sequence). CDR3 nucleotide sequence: TGTGCCACCACCTCGGGGCAGATTAATTCACCCCTCCACTTT. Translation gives CATTSGQINSPLHF.